These 9 T cell receptor beta chains came from one sample sequenced in a study of blood T cells in healthy people across ages. The use of a sample-barcoded 5' primer and a J-beta primer mix characterized a second PCR of roughly 7 to 12 cycles. TCRdb processed the 5' RACE reads anew with MiXCR; each CDR3 protein has one entry. The sample lists 600,000 or so distinct CDR3 sequences, 25% to 30% occurring once. The sample was blood. The receptors were sampled from an elderly woman in good health.

The chain uses TRBV3-1 and TRBJ1-4, with D perhaps matching TRBD1 (5 bases). Germline V lookup: CDR1 LGHDT, CDR2 YNNKEL (reference sequence). V lost 1 base to trimming and J lost 7 bases, with 13 bases between them. CDR3 length equals 15 residues. CDR3 sequence: CASSQGRQSSEKLFF. CDR3 DNA: TGTGCCAGCAGCCAAGGAAGACAGTCGAGTGAAAAACTGTTTTTT.

This clonotype appeared many times. The chain has TRBV6-2 or TRBV6-3 and TRBJ2-7; tentatively, D is TRBD2 (6 bases). This CDR3 has 17 amino acids. Deletions cut 0 bases from V and 5 bases from J, with 20 bases between. CDR1 and CDR2 (germline): MNHEY, SVGEGT. The CDR3 here is CASSYSGFGGVGDEQYF. CDR3 DNA: TGTGCCAGCAGTTACTCCGGTTTTGGCGGGGTCGGCGACGAGCAGTACTTC.

The sample holds many counts of this clonotype. The chain uses TRBV9 and TRBJ2-4; possibly TRBD2 for D (7 bases). Between the trimmed V and J ends, which lost 6 bases and 4 bases, there was a span of 17 bases. The length of the CDR3 is 15 residues. CDR1 and CDR2 from the germline V gene are SGDLS and YYNGEE. The CDR3 loop is CASTAGDISKNIQYF. The CDR3 bases are TGTGCCAGCACCGCGGGGGACATAAGTAAAAACATTCAGTACTTC. Using reference TRBV9 and TRBJ2-4 for the parts outside the CDR3, the full variable domain is DSGVTQTPKHLITATGQRVTLRCSPRSGDLSVYWYQQSLDQGLQFLIQYYNGEERAKGNILERFSAQQFPDLHSELNLSSLELGDSALYFCASTAGDISKNIQYFGAGTRLSVL.

There are many counts of this clonotype. The chain has TRBV20-1 and TRBJ1-1; D is unclear. This CDR3 region has 12 residues. Trimming pared 3 bases from V and 2 bases from J, leaving 7 bases between. Per germline, CDR1 DFQATT and CDR2 SNEGSKA (reference sequence). The CDR3 DNA follows: TGCAGTGCTAGCAGGACCAACACTGAAGCTTTCTTT. It codes for CSASRTNTEAFF.

V usage is TRBV14 and J usage is TRBJ1-2; a weak D match, TRBD1 (6 bases). The germline V gene encodes CDR1 SGHDN and CDR2 FVKESK. V dropped 0 bases and J dropped 2 bases, with 13 bases sitting between them. The CDR3 totals 16 residues. The CDR3 region is CASSQDGPGANYGYTF. The CDR3 DNA follows: TGTGCCAGCAGCCAAGATGGGCCAGGGGCGAACTATGGCTACACCTTC.

Ten or more counts support this clonotype. This rearrangement joins TRBV27 to TRBJ1-2, with a tentative D call TRBD1 (6 bases). Germline V gene lookup returns CDR1 MNHEY and CDR2 SMNVEV (reference sequence). V lost 3 bases and J lost 3, with 14 bases in between. CDR3 length: 15 amino acids. CDR3 in DNA: TGTGCCAGCAGTTTTCGGGGGCAGCTGGACTATGGCTACACCTTC. Translation: CASSFRGQLDYGYTF.

This clonotype has a count of ten or more. The chain links TRBV28 to TRBJ1-6; D is possibly TRBD1 (6 bases). CDR1 and CDR2 from the germline V gene are MDHEN and SYDVKM. This CDR3 is 19 amino acids long. V gave up 1 base and J gave up 3 bases, with 19 bases separating them. CDR3 nucleotides: TGTGCCAGCAGTTTATACAGGGAGCGCCACAAGATCTATAATTCACCCCTCCACTTT. Its translation is CASSLYRERHKIYNSPLHF.

This clonotype came up many times. This may be a read error, as it is one base from a much larger clone. The chain couples TRBV12-3 or TRBV12-4 to TRBJ1-2; D unresolved. The CDR3 length is 11 residues. Trimming took off 3 bases at V and 3 bases at J, with 2 bases between the two ends. The DNA for the CDR3 is TGTGCCAGCAGTTTTGACTATGGCTACACCTTC. Amino acid sequence: CASSFDYGYTF.

V usage is TRBV5-1 and J usage is TRBJ2-2; D is undetermined. This CDR3 spans 15 amino acids. Germline V gene data show CDR1 as SGHRS and CDR2 as YFSETQ. Trimming removed 4 bases from V and 2 bases from J, with 12 bases in between. The CDR3 DNA is TGCGCCAGCAGCCTCTCGACGGCAAACACCGGGGAGCTGTTTTTT. This codes for CASSLSTANTGELFF.